This T cell receptor beta chain was profiled in a study of cytomegalovirus exposure and HLA in healthy donors. Overall study context: There were some 380 genotyped donors. Of these, about 81% fell in the genetic ancestry cluster associated with self-reported Caucasian donors.

The CDR3 spans 16 residues. CDR1 and CDR2 (germline): MGHRA, YSYEKL. Unmatched junction bases numbered 2, after V lost 0 bases and J lost 4 bases. The PCR contained 60 Vbeta and 13 Jbeta primers. Measured with immunoSEQ multiplex PCR; TCRdb has only the in-frame clones, and not every one. Of 140,000 to 150,000 clones in the sample, just under 85% are singletons; the top ten hold 9% to 10%. The chain recombines TRBV4-1 with TRBJ2-7; TRBD2 matches at 14 bases. The specimen sequenced was PBMCs. This receptor was taken from a woman aged 55 to 70 in good health and CMV-seropositive. In nucleotides, the CDR3 is TGCGCCAGCAGCCAAGATAGGACTAGCGGGAGGTACGAGCAGTACTTC. Translation: CASSQDRTSGRYEQYF.